This T cell receptor beta chain was sequenced for a study of cytomegalovirus exposure and HLA in healthy donors. There are 12 residues in the CDR3. The germline gives CDR1 SQVTM, CDR2 ANQGSEA. Primers included in the PCR were 60 Vbeta and 13 Jbeta primers. Sequenced by immunoSEQ multiplex PCR; TCRdb stores in-frame clones only, minus some. This sample carries 100,000 to 150,000 clones, approximately 87% of them seen once, and the ten largest clones take 15% to 25%. Points on this clone: Its matching antigen is unknown. An end of the junction differs from the germline gene, which may be a read error.

Study observations and caveats: Earlier analysis looked at TCR beta V segments, and most were productive about 87% or about 30% of the time.

The V and J genes are TRBV29-1 and TRBJ2-1; D not resolved. The sequencing input was PBMCs. This TCR was sampled from a young man in good health and CMV-seropositive. CDR3 nucleotides: TGCAGCGTAGAAGCCTCCCAGGATGAGCAGTTCTTC. This translates into CSVEASQDEQFF.